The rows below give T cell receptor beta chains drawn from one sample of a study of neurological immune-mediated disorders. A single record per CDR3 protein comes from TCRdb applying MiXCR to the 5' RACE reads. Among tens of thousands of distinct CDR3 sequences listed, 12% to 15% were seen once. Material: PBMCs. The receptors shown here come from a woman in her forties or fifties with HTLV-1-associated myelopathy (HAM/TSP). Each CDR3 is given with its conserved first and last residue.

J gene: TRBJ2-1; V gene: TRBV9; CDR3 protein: CASSIQGLLNEQFF
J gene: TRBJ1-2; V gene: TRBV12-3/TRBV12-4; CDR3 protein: CASSLWSSVEDGYTF
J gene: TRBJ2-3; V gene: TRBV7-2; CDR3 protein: CASSLQLGSDKQYF
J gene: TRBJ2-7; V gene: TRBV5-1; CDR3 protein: CASSPRTASLNYEQYF
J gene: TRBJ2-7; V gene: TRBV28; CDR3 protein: CASSRYRVPVYEQYF
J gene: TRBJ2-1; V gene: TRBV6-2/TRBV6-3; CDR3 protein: CASKGGLYNEQFF
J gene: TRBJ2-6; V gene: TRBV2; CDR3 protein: CASTRATGNAPGANVLTF
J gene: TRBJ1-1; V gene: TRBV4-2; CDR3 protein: CASSQATGEQAFF
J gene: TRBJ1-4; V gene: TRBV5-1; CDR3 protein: CASSLQGDTNEKLFF
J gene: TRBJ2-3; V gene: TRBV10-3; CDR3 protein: CAISNGGLSTDTQYF
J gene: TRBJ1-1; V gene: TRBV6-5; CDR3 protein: CASSQRQGARTEAFF
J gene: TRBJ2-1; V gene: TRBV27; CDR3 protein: CAIRKPGQWLNEQFF
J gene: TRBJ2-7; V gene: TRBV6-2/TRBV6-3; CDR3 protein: CASRLTASSYEQYF
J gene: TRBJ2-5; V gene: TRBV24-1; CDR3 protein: CATSDYETQYF
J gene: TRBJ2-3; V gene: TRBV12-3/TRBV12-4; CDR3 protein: CASSPSGALADTQYF
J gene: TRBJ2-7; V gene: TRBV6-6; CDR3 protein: CASVEGRGDPYEQYF
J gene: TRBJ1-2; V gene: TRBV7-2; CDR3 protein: CASSLADRAGGYTF
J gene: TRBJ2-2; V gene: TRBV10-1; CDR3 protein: CASRGDTSLAGLNTGELFF
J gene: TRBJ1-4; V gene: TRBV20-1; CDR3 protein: CSARGGQGALSEKLFF
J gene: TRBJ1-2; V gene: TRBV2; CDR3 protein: CASMSAIYYGYTF
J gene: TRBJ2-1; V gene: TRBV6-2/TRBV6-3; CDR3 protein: CASSYFLGQFF
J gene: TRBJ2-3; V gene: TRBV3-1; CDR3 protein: CASSHGRAARTDTQYF
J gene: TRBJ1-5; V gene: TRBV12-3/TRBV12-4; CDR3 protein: CASSLSTDNQPQHF
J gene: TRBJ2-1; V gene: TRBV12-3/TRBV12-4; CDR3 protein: CATTEATPRTGNNEQFF
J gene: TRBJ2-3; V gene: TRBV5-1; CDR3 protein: CASRLEDHTDTQYF
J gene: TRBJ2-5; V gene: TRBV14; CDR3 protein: CASSPWTGREAQYF
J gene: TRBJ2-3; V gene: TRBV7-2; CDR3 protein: CASSLGGGFTDTQYF
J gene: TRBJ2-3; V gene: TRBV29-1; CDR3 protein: CSVEQTTARGSDTQYF
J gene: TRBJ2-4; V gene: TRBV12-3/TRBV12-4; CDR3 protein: CASSFGGNIQYF
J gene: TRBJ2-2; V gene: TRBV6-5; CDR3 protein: CASSQSPFANTGELFF
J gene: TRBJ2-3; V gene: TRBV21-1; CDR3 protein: CASRKRGPRPDTQYF
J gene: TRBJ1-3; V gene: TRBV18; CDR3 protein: CASSPQGEPGNTIYF
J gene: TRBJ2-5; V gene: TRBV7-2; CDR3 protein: CASSLADRLGTQYF
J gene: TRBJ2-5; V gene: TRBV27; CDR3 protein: CASSFSRSETQYF
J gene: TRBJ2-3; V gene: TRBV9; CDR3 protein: CASSVASGTDTQYF
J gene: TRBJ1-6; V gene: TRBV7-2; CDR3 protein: CASSSLANYNSPLHF